This T cell receptor beta chain is from a study of low-dose radiotherapy and immunotherapy resistance in tumors. Study information: Participants in Cohort 2 were given 1 Gy per fraction every two weeks, for 13 Gy over 26 weeks. Dosing of intravenous cyclophosphamide at 200 mg/m2 occurred every two weeks and took place one day prior to radiation and immunotherapy.

This clonotype came up many times. As to time point: before trial treatment. Each donor was administered nivolumab, ipilimumab, aspirin, low-dose cyclophosphamide and low-dose radiotherapy. Patients who could take part had advanced solid tumors with no tumor-infiltrating lymphocytes. TRAV- and TRBV-specific primers primed first-strand cDNA, covering alpha and beta chains. TCRs were amplified for around 20 PCR cycles with a constant-region primer and V-primer adapter. TCRdb processed the reads anew with MiXCR; each CDR3 protein has one entry. The table shows about 82,000 distinct CDR3 sequences, with approximately 20% occurring only once. V lost 5 bases and J lost 12, with 26 bases in between. The germline CDR1 and CDR2 sequences are SEHNR and FQNEAQ (reference sequence). This CDR3 has 16 amino acids.

Sequenced material: PBMCs, taken before treatment. This receptor was obtained from a male donor with prostate cancer. This sequence joins TRBV7-9 and TRBJ2-1, with D possibly TRBD2 on 6 matching bases. The CDR3 sequence: CASSPRDGGSYSGQFF. The CDR3 DNA sequence: TGTGCCAGCAGCCCCCGGGACGGAGGGTCCTACTCGGGGCAGTTCTTC.